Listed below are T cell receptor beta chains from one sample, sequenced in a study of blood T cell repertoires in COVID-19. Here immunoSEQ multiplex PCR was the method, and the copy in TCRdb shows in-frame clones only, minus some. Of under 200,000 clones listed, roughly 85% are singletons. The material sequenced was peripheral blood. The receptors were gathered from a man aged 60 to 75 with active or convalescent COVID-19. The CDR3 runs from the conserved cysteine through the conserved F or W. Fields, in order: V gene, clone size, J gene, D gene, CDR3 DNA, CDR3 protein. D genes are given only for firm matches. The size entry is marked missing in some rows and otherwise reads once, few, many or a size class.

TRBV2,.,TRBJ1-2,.,TGTGCCAGCATGGAGGGAGGAGGCTACACCTTC,CASMEGGGYTF
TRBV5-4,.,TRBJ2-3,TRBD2,TGTGCCAGCAGCAAAACTAGCGGGGGGGCCTGGGATACGCAGTATTTT,CASSKTSGGAWDTQYF
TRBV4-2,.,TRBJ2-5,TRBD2,TGTGCCAGCAGCCAAGGCAGCGGGGCCCGCCTCCAAGAGACCCAGTACTTC,CASSQGSGARLQETQYF
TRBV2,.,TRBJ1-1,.,TGTGCCAGCAGTGCGTCAGGGAACACTGAAGCTTTCTTT,CASSASGNTEAFF
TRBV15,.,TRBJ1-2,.,TGTGCCACCAGCAGTGCTGGACAGTTGTTCTATGGCTACACCTTC,CATSSAGQLFYGYTF
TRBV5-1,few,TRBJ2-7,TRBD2,TGCGCCAGCTCCTTCCTTTCTAGCGGGGCCTCCTACGAGCAGTACTTC,CASSFLSSGASYEQYF
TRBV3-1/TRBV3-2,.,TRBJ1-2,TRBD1,TGTGCCAGCAGCCAGGCCGGGACAGGGGATGGCTACACCTTC,CASSQAGTGDGYTF
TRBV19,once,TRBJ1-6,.,TGTGCCAGTAGCCCTGGCAGAGGCCTCCACTTT,CASSPGRGLHF
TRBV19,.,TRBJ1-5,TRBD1,TGTGCCAGTAGGCCTGGGACAGGCAATCAGCCCCAGCATTTT,CASRPGTGNQPQHF
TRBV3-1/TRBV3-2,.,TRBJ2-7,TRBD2,TGTGCCAGCAGCCAAGACACAAGCGGGGGGAGCTACGAGCAGTACTTC,CASSQDTSGGSYEQYF
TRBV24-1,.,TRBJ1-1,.,TGTGCCACCAGTGATTTGGCGGCATCCTCGAACACTGAAGCTTTCTTT,CATSDLAASSNTEAFF
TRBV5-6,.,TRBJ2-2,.,TGTGCCAGCAGCTTGGTCCAGCGGAGCACCGGGGAGCTGTTTTTT,CASSLVQRSTGELFF
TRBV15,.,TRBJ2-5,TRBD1,TGTGCCACGGACAGGGGCAAGCAAGAGACCCAGTACTTC,CATDRGKQETQYF
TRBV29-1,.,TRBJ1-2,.,TGCAGCGTTGGCGGACTCGGGAGCTATGGCTACACCTTC,CSVGGLGSYGYTF
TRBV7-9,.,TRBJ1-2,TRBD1,TGTGCCAGCAGCAAGTGGACAGGGGAAAGGGACTATGGCTACACCTTC,CASSKWTGERDYGYTF
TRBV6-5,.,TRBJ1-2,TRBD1,TGTGCCAGCAGTTACTCGACTCAGGGGGCCTATGGCTACACCTTC,CASSYSTQGAYGYTF
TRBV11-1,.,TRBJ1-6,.,TGTGCCAGCAGTGGGGGGGGTTATTCACCCCTCCACTTT,CASSGGGYSPLHF
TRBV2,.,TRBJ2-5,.,TGTGCCAGCAGTGATAGCTGGGAGACCCAGTACTTC,CASSDSWETQYF
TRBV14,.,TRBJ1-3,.,TGTGCCAGCAGCCAAGAGGGGGCGGGAGGCGGAAACACCATATATTTT,CASSQEGAGGGNTIYF
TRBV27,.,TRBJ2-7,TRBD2,TGTGCCAGCGGGGGGGGTTACGAGCAGTACTTC,CASGGGYEQYF
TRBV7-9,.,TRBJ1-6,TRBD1,TGTGCCAGCAGCTTGCAGACAGGGTCGTCACCCCTCCACTTT,CASSLQTGSSPLHF
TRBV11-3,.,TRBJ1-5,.,TGTGCCAGCAGCTTAGGCCTTTGGCTCTGCAATCAGCCCCAGCATTTT,CASSLGLWLCNQPQHF
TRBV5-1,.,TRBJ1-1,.,TGCGCCAGCAGCCACGGAATGACAGGACATAACACTGAAGCTTTCTTT,CASSHGMTGHNTEAFF
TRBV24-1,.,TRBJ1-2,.,TGTGCCACCAGCGGGGGAGGGGCCTATGGCTACACCTTC,CATSGGGAYGYTF
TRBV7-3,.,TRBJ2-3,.,TGTGCCAGCAGCTTAGGGCCGGAAACAGATACGCAGTATTTT,CASSLGPETDTQYF
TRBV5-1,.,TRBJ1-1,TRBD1,TGCGCCAGCAGCTCTTTACCGGGACAGGGTGTTGAAGCTTTCTTT,CASSSLPGQGVEAFF
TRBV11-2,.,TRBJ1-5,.,TGTGCCAGCAGCCCAACAGGGAGGGGAAATCAGCCCCAGCATTTT,CASSPTGRGNQPQHF
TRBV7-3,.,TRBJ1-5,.,TGTGCCAGCAGCGCCTCAACTCTAGAGCCCCAGCATTTT,CASSASTLEPQHF
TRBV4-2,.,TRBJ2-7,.,TGTGCCAGCAGCCAAGAAGCCAACGGAGGGGACGAGCAGTACTTC,CASSQEANGGDEQYF
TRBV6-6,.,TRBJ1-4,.,TGTGCCAGCAGTGGGGGAGGAGGCCTCCATGAAAAACTGTTTTTT,CASSGGGGLHEKLFF
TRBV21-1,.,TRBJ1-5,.,TGTGCCAGCAGCAACAGGGAAGGACAGTCCAATCAGCCCCAGCATTTT,CASSNREGQSNQPQHF
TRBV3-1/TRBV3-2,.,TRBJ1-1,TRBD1,TGTGCCAGCAGCCCGTCTACAGGGGGCACTGAAGCTTTCTTT,CASSPSTGGTEAFF
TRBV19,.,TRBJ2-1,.,TGTGCCAGTAGTCCCAGGACAGGGCGGGGGTACAATGAGCAGTTCTTC,CASSPRTGRGYNEQFF
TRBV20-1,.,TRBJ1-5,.,TGCAGTGCTAGTGGTGGCGGGGCTGGTCAGCCCCAGCATTTT,CSASGGGAGQPQHF
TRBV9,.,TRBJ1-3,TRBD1,TGTGCCAGCAGCCGGGGGACAGGGTCTCAAAACTCTGGAAACACCATATATTTT,CASSRGTGSQNSGNTIYF
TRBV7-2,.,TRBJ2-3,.,TGTGCCAGCAGCTCGGCTGGCACACAGATTGGTACGCAGTATTTT,CASSSAGTQIGTQYF